This note documents a single T cell receptor beta chain sequence. Its antigen is not identified. The sample originates from a study of T-cell memory formation after mild COVID-19. Study-level results: Cross-reactive memory apparently joined, as some responding clones appeared in pre-infection memory.

TCRdb re-analysed the 5' RACE reads in MiXCR, keeping a single row per CDR3 protein. The sample contains 470,000 or so distinct CDR3 sequences, roughly 20% of which appear only once. This receptor was obtained from an adult woman who had mild COVID-19 (a few samples of this study predate the infection). Cell type and time point are not known. Sequencing was carried out using PBMCs or a T cell subset sorted from them (not recorded which).

This CDR3 reads CASSRIQGALGYTF. In DNA form, the CDR3 reads TGTGCCAGCAGCCGGATCCAGGGGGCGCTTGGCTACACCTTC. V is TRBV3-1 and J is TRBJ1-2, with 8 bases aligning to TRBD1. Germline values: CDR1 LGHDT, CDR2 YNNKEL (reference sequence). After removal of 4 bases from V and 7 bases from J, the junction contained 8 bases not matched to a gene. This CDR3 spans 14 amino acids.